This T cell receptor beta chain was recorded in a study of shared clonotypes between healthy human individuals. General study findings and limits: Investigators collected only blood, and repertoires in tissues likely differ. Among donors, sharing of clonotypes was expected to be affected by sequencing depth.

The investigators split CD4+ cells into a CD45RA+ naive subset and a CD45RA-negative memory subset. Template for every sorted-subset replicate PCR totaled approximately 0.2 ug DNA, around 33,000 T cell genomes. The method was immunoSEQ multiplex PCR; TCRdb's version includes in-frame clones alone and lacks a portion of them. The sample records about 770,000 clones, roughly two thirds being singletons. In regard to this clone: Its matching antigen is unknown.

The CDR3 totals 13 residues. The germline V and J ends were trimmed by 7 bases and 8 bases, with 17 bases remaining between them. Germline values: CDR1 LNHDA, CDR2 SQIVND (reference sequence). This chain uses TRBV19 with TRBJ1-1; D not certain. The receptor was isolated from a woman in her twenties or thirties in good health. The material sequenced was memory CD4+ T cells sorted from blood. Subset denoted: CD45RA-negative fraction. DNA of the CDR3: TGTGCCAGTACTTGGACCCGAAGAGGGGAAGCTTTCTTT. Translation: CASTWTRRGEAFF.